Reported below is one TCR beta chain. The antigen is undetermined. The sample is drawn from a study of regulatory T cells in long-lasting Graves disease. The wider study: Persistent cases were those of Graves' disease that involved over 5 years of antithyroid drugs with positive TSH receptor antibodies.

Researchers made TCR beta libraries by using iRepertoire HTBI primers and running Arm-PCR on CDR3 regions. TCRdb reanalysed the multiplex PCR reads using MiXCR and keeps one entry per CDR3 protein. The sample has about 470,000 distinct CDR3 sequences, 20% to 25% seen once; the top ten hold around 7%. V was trimmed by 7 bases and J by 0 bases, leaving 13 bases between them. The CDR3 has 15 residues. Germline values: CDR1 MNHNS, CDR2 SASEGT. The time point denotes: persistent/refractory GD, antithyroid drugs over 5 years with positive TRAb. PBMC-derived RNA was used for the TCR library. Around 8.2 milliliters of peripheral blood were drawn into EDTA tubes. Study-level results: Persistent disease preferred TRBV28, TRBJ1-2 and TRBJ2-5; new disease, TRBV20-1 and TRBJ2-1. Peripheral blood alone, not thyroid tissue, underwent study.

Sequenced material: peripheral blood mononuclear cells (PBMCs), taken when the disease was refractory, from a patient treated with antithyroid drugs. The clonotype originates from a female donor with Graves disease. The V gene is TRBV6-1, the J gene TRBJ1-3, with D unresolved. The CDR3 loop reads CASKPARSSGNTIYF. In DNA form, the CDR3 reads TGTGCCAGCAAACCGGCCAGGTCCTCTGGAAACACCATATATTTT.